This paragraph covers one TCR beta chain sequence. This CDR3 has 13 residues. The J segment lost 8 bases and the V segment lost 5 bases, leaving 4 bases of the junction unmatched. CDR1 is SGHRS and CDR2 is YFSETQ in the germline V gene. These data are taken from a study of control samples from healthy donors and cancer patients. Libraries were prepared by immunoSEQ multiplex PCR; TCRdb keeps only in-frame clonotypes and omits some of them. The table has about 110,000 clones, 82% seen once. This sequence was found in a man aged 18 to 29 in good health. The rearrangement uses TRBV5-1 and TRBJ1-6, with 7 bases matching TRBD1. The sequenced material came from blood. CDR3 DNA: TGCGCCAGCAGTCGCCAGGGGGATTCACCCCTCCACTTT. Its protein is CASSRQGDSPLHF. The full variable domain, in which reference TRBV5-1 and TRBJ1-6 provide the parts outside the CDR3, is KAGVTQTPRYLIKTRGQQVTLSCSPISGHRSVSWYQQTPGQGLQFLFEYFSETQRNKGNFPGRFSGRQFSNSRSEMNVSTLELGDSALYLCASSRQGDSPLHFGNGTRLTVT.